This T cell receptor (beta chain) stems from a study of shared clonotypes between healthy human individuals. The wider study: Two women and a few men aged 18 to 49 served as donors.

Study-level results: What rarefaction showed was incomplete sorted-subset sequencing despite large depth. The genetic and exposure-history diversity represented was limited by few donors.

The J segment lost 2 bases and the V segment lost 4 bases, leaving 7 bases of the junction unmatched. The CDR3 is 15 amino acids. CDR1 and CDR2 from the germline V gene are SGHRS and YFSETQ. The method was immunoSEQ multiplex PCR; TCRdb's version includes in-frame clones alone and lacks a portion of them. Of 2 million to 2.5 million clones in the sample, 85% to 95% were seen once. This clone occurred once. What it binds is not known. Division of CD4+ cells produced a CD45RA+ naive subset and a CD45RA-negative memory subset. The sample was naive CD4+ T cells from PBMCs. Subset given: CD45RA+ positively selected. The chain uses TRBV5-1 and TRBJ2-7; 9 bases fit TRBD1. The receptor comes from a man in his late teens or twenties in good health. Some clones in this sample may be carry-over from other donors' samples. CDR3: CASSAKGTGTYEQYF. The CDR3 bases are TGCGCCAGCAGCGCCAAGGGGACAGGGACCTACGAGCAGTACTTC.